The 2 T cell receptor beta chains below come from one sample, sequenced in a study of blood T cell repertoires in COVID-19. Clones were read by immunoSEQ multiplex PCR, and TCRdb kept only the in-frame ones, dropping some. This table has about 130,000 clones, approximately 86% appearing once. Material for sequencing was peripheral blood. All receptors come from a woman in her seventies with COVID-19, enrolled during active disease.

The chain employs TRBV7-2 and TRBJ2-3; D gene unclear. Trimming shortened V by 4 bases and J by 9 bases, and 11 bases separated the two germline ends. The CDR3 covers 12 residues. Germline CDR1 is SGHTA and CDR2 is FQGNSA. In nucleotides, the CDR3 is TGTGCCAGCAGCTCGCTGACTTGGACGCAGTATTTT. Encoded protein: CASSSLTWTQYF.

This clone was found once. The CDR3 nucleotides read TGTGCCAGCAGCCGGGACAGCTATAATGAAAAACTGTTTTTT. It encodes CASSRDSYNEKLFF. This rearrangement joins TRBV7-2 to TRBJ1-4; 7 nucleotides align to TRBD1. Looked up from germline, CDR1 is SGHTA and CDR2 is FQGNSA. The CDR3 has 14 residues. The V and J ends lost 5 bases and 4 bases, in that order; junction bases with no gene match: 4.